This T cell receptor beta chain derives from a study of post-analysis software for immune sequencing data (dated by TCRdb to about 2015). For the study in its entirety: Disease courses on record covered relapsing-remitting, secondary progressive and progressive-relapsing multiple sclerosis, though some patients had no subtype annotation. A subset of samples was prepared in parallel using single-end sample barcoding, then pooled and co-amplified after Illumina adapter ligation. The patient repertoires were compared against approximately eleven previously published healthy control repertoires obtained from donors aged about 6 to 26 years. What the research found in general, with its limitations: Normalized Chao1 diversity was significantly lower in multiple sclerosis patients than controls, suggesting substantial peripheral T-cell clonal expansion. The control group was slightly older than the multiple sclerosis patient group. When samples were clustered directly using the F measure, samples prepared in the same batch co-clustered strongly, which prompted a batch-effect correction.

In this sample, this clonotype turned up a few times. Its antigen remains undetermined. One base away there is no much larger clone; base qualities are not given. Libraries were made using PCR. The sequencer listed for this sample is Illumina HiSeq 2500. To reduce PCR and sequencing biases, unique molecular identifiers were built into the TCR beta cDNA libraries. About 500,000 cDNA molecules were obtained for every 1 to 10 million input T cells, so each molecule roughly corresponded to one T cell. The patient libraries were prepared and sequenced using the same protocol as the earlier healthy control dataset. Within a given batch, samples were prepared together, multiplexed and sequenced on the same HiSeq lane. The original methods were these. Raw barcoded reads were processed with MIGEC, and single-read molecular identifier groups were discarded before consensus assembly and CDR3 extraction. Clonotype tables were post-analysed with VDJtools, and diversity was normalized by down-sampling all datasets to the smallest sample size. In repertoire overlap clustering, CDR3 amino acid sequences, but not nucleotide sequences, were matched to correct batch-related cross-sample contamination. The public sequencing data were trimmed at Q25 with fastp and processed into clonotypes with MiXCR by TCRdb, which kept only in-frame beta chains. Merged by CDR3 protein, the rows form single entries marked with the most common genes and DNA. TCRdb, not the original authors, processed these V and J calls. The sample table holds over 700,000 distinct CDR3 sequences, of which roughly 29% were seen once. 0.55% to 0.65% of the sample rests with the top ten.

To demonstrate the VDJtools post-analysis software, the study profiled TCR beta repertoires from the peripheral blood of about a dozen young patients with multiple sclerosis. The patients with multiple sclerosis were children and adolescents between roughly 6 and 15 years of age. The sequence came from a girl under 18 with multiple sclerosis. The specimen sequenced was blood.

Here is the DNA: TGTGCCAGCAACGGACTACAGTCTTACAATGAGCAGTTCTTC. It translates as CASNGLQSYNEQFF. This chain is built from TRBV6-2 or TRBV6-3 and TRBJ2-1; TRBD2 is possibly the D segment (6 matching bases). Trimming costs V 7 bases and J 4 bases, and their ends lie 14 bases apart. The CDR3 covers 14 residues, taking in both the cysteine and the phenylalanine. The kept DNA is CDR3 alone, 42 bases in frame from the first base. CDR1 and CDR2, looked up from the germline V gene, are MNHEY and SVGEGT.